This entry lists 12 T cell receptor beta chains sequenced from one sample in a study of blood T cell repertoires in COVID-19. Data came from immunoSEQ multiplex PCR; TCRdb stores just in-frame clones and leaves some out. The repertoire has 75,000 to 85,000 clones, 88% of them found once; the top ten carry roughly 46%. Input material: peripheral blood. The receptor set was obtained from a human donor in a cohort sampled during active COVID-19.

V usage is TRBV27 and J usage is TRBJ2-5; D possibly corresponds to TRBD2 (5 bases). This CDR3 spans 15 amino acids. CDR1 and CDR2 (germline): MNHEY, SMNVEV (reference sequence). The V and J ends lost 5 bases and 7 bases respectively, with 20 bases between them. CDR3 amino acids: CASSHPGSPDGTQYF. The DNA for the CDR3 is TGTGCCAGCAGTCACCCGGGGAGCCCGGACGGGACCCAGTACTTC.

This sequence joins TRBV7-8 and TRBJ2-6, with 8 bases lining up with TRBD1. V lost 5 bases, J lost 2 bases, and 8 bases stayed unmatched. The CDR3 has 17 residues. Looked up from germline, CDR1 is SGHVS and CDR2 is FQNEAQ. The CDR3 sequence: CASSPRQGSPGANVLTF. As DNA, the CDR3 is TGTGCCAGCAGCCCTAGACAGGGGAGCCCTGGGGCCAACGTCCTGACTTTC.

The rearrangement joins TRBV27 to TRBJ1-6; 7 bases are a match to TRBD1. CDR1 and CDR2 from the germline V gene are MNHEY and SMNVEV (reference sequence). This CDR3 spans 16 amino acids. Trimming cost V 4 bases and J 6 bases; bases outside gene matches: 9. CDR3 coding DNA: TGTGCCAGCAGTTCCCGGGGGCCAGGGGGTAATTCACCCCTCCACTTT. Amino acid sequence: CASSSRGPGGNSPLHF.

V gene TRBV5-1 combines with J gene TRBJ2-3; no definite D call. The germline gives CDR1 SGHRS, CDR2 YFSETQ. The CDR3 covers 13 residues. The V gene lost 4 bases and the J gene lost 4 bases, with 10 bases spanning the gap. The DNA for the CDR3 is TGCGCCAGCAGCCAAGAGACTGCAGATACGCAGTATTTT. The encoded protein is CASSQETADTQYF.

The sample holds a few counts of this clone. In DNA form, the CDR3 reads TGTGCCAGCAGTTACACAAGTAGGGGTTCCTACGAGCAGTACTTC. It yields the protein CASSYTSRGSYEQYF. The V and J genes are TRBV6-5 and TRBJ2-7, with D maybe TRBD1 (5 bases). Trimming pared 2 bases from V and 1 base from J, leaving 12 bases between. The CDR3 totals 15 residues. Germline CDR1 MNHEY, CDR2 SVGAGI.

The J gene is TRBJ2-7, the V gene TRBV2; 7 bases are a match to TRBD1. This CDR3 is built from 14 residues. V shed 3 bases, J shed 3 bases, and the junction held 5 bases outside the gene matches. CDR1 SNHLY and CDR2 FYNNEI come from the germline V gene. CDR3 amino acids: CASSEDRILYEQYF. CDR3 DNA: TGTGCCAGCAGTGAGGACAGGATACTCTACGAGCAGTACTTC.

In its sample, this clone was seen a few times. The V call is TRBV6-2 or TRBV6-3, the J call TRBJ1-2; D call uncertain. CDR3 size: 12 residues. Germline V gene lookup returns CDR1 MNHEY and CDR2 SVGEGT. Trimming removed 5 bases at V and 3 bases at J, with 7 bases between. CDR3 DNA sequence: TGTGCCAGCAGTGACGGGGACTATGGCTACACCTTC. Translation gives CASSDGDYGYTF.

This chain uses TRBV18 with TRBJ2-2, with D possibly being TRBD2 (6 bases). Looked up from germline, CDR1 is KGHSH and CDR2 is LQKENI. V gave up 0 bases and J gave up 6 bases, with 11 bases separating them. There are 15 residues in the CDR3. CDR3 amino acids: CASSPPWGEAGELFF. The CDR3 DNA sequence: TGTGCCAGCTCACCACCGTGGGGGGAAGCCGGGGAGCTGTTTTTT.

The genes are TRBV3-1 (or the pseudogene TRBV3-2) and TRBJ2-7, with D tentatively TRBD1 (6 bases). CDR1 and CDR2 (germline): LGHDT, YNNKEL (reference sequence). V lost 4 bases and J lost 4, with 23 bases in between. This CDR3 has 17 residues. This CDR3 is CASSPTPYRVGTYEQYF. The CDR3 nucleotides read TGTGCCAGCAGCCCTACCCCCTACAGGGTAGGGACGTACGAGCAGTACTTC.

The genes are TRBV25-1 and TRBJ2-7; no firm D call. The V end lost 1 base, the J end lost 3 bases, and 4 bases lay between the germline ends. The CDR3 length is 12 residues. The germline gives CDR1 MGHDK, CDR2 SYGVNS. The CDR3 loop is CASSEFGYEQYF. CDR3 in DNA: TGTGCCAGCAGTGAATTCGGCTACGAGCAGTACTTC.

This clone was picked up one time. The J gene is TRBJ2-1, the V gene TRBV9; 13 bases line up with TRBD2. CDR3 length: 16 residues. J was trimmed by 4 bases and V by 3 bases; bases with no gene match: 4. CDR1 and CDR2 (germline): SGDLS, YYNGEE. The CDR3 DNA reads as TGTGCCAGCAGCGCAGGACTAGCGGGAGTTTACAATGAGCAGTTCTTC. It specifies CASSAGLAGVYNEQFF.

This clone was recorded only once. The J gene is TRBJ1-2, the V gene TRBV15; 10 bases are a match to TRBD1. V lost 4 bases, J lost 5 bases, and 13 bases stayed unmatched. CDR3 length equals 17 residues. Germline V gene data show CDR1 as LNHNV and CDR2 as YYDKDF (reference sequence). The CDR3 reads CATSIYGTGDRLYGYTF. CDR3 nucleotide sequence: TGTGCCACCAGCATCTACGGGACAGGGGATAGGCTATATGGCTACACCTTC. The whole variable domain, filled in from reference TRBV15 and TRBJ1-2, reads DAMVIQNPRYQVTQFGKPVTLSCSQTLNHNVMYWYQQKSSQAPKLLFHYYDKDFNNEADTPDNFQSRRPNTSFCFLDIRSPGLGDTAMYLCATSIYGTGDRLYGYTFGSGTRLTVV.